Shown below are 29 T cell receptor beta chains from a single sample sequenced in a study of cytomegalovirus exposure and HLA in healthy donors. With 60 Vbeta and 13 Jbeta primers, the PCR was carried out. Produced via immunoSEQ multiplex PCR; TCRdb's table is partial and in-frame only. Of around 80,000 clones in the sample, less than 80% are singletons; the top ten hold 7.5% to 9.5%. Sequencing used PBMCs. These receptors came from a man between 40 and 49 years old in good health and CMV-seropositive.

This clone appeared a single time. This chain joins TRBV2 and TRBJ2-7, with a weak D call TRBD1 (6 bases). Trimming shortened V by 8 bases and J by 3 bases, and 11 bases separated the two germline ends. The germline V gene encodes CDR1 SNHLY and CDR2 FYNNEI. This CDR3 has 12 residues. The CDR3 reads CASRQDGYEQYF. The CDR3 DNA sequence: TGTGCCAGCCGACAGGACGGCTACGAGCAGTACTTC.

The V call is TRBV11-1, the J call TRBJ1-1; weak D call: TRBD1 (5 bases). CDR1 and CDR2 from the germline V gene are SGHAT and FQDESV (reference sequence). The CDR3 runs to 12 residues. V gave up 11 bases and J gave up 2 bases, with 12 bases separating them. The CDR3 region is CAVGGFNTEAFF. The CDR3 nucleotides read TGTGCCGTGGGGGGTTTCAACACTGAAGCTTTCTTT.

The chain is built from TRBV2 and TRBJ1-5; D may be TRBD1 (5 bases). Germline CDR1 SNHLY, CDR2 FYNNEI. CDR3 length: 13 amino acids. Trimming pared 7 bases from V and 1 base from J, leaving 8 bases between. As DNA, the CDR3 is TGTGCCAGCACCAGGGTAAGCAATCAGCCCCAGCATTTT. It yields the protein CASTRVSNQPQHF.

This clone showed up just a few times. The V gene is TRBV28, the J gene TRBJ1-2; D is perhaps TRBD1 (6 bases). This CDR3 spans 14 amino acids. CDR1 MDHEN and CDR2 SYDVKM come from the germline V gene. The V gene lost 3 bases and the J gene lost 11 bases, with 19 bases spanning the gap. DNA of the CDR3: TGTGCCAGCAGTTTGGTAGGGGGGGGTTTACTATACACCTTC. Translating it yields CASSLVGGGLLYTF.

The chain uses TRBV6-4 and TRBJ2-1; 9 bases match TRBD2. This CDR3 comprises 13 residues. Germline assignment: CDR1 MRHNA and CDR2 SNTAGT. With 3 bases clipped from V and 6 bases from J, the junction kept 0 bases outside the gene matches. The CDR3: CASSEGLANEQFF. The CDR3, as DNA: TGTGCCAGCAGTGAGGGACTAGCCAATGAGCAGTTCTTC.

The gene calls are TRBV2 and TRBJ2-5; unclear D gene. Germline CDR1 reads SNHLY; CDR2 reads FYNNEI. The CDR3 is 13 residues long. The V end was cut by 2 bases, the J end by 3 bases, with 7 bases between. The CDR3 nucleotides are TGTGCCAGCAGTGAAAACAGAGAAGAGACCCAGTACTTC. This sequence encodes CASSENREETQYF.

J is TRBJ2-1 and V is TRBV6-1; D might be TRBD2 (6 bases). The germline V and J ends were trimmed by 3 bases and 0 bases, with 15 bases remaining between them. The CDR3 runs 17 residues. From germline, CDR1 is MNHNS and CDR2 SASEGT. CDR3 coding DNA: TGTGCCAGCAGTGATCTAAGCGGGTCTAGCTCCTACAATGAGCAGTTCTTC. Translating it yields CASSDLSGSSSYNEQFF.

The J gene is TRBJ1-5, the V gene TRBV10-3; D is undetermined. Per the germline V gene, CDR1 is ENHRY and CDR2 is SYGVKD. The CDR3 is 11 amino acids. The V end lost 10 bases, the J end lost 4 bases, and 8 bases lay between the germline ends. The CDR3, as DNA: TGTGCCACGAGGGAGAATCAGCCCCAGCATTTT. This encodes CATRENQPQHF.

The chain combines TRBV7-9 with TRBJ2-7; 8 bases align to TRBD1. V dropped 7 bases and J dropped 3; count of bases not matched to a gene: 11. The CDR3 is 15 residues long. Germline CDR1 reads SEHNR; CDR2 reads FQNEAQ (reference sequence). CDR3 sequence (DNA): TGTGCCAGCACCCCTTGGGGGACAGGAAGCTACGAGCAGTACTTC. This sequence encodes CASTPWGTGSYEQYF.

This clone was seen a few times. The chain recombines TRBV7-9 with TRBJ1-1; perhaps TRBD1 as D (5 bases). The CDR3 totals 13 residues. The ends were cut back, 5 bases at V and 3 bases at J, with 10 bases in the middle. Germline CDR1 is SEHNR and CDR2 is FQNEAQ (reference sequence). The CDR3 DNA sequence: TGTGCCAGCAGCCCTGACAGACACACTGAAGCTTTCTTT. Protein: CASSPDRHTEAFF.

The chain joins TRBV5-4 to TRBJ2-3; 9 positions agree with TRBD2. With 1 base clipped from V and 3 bases from J, the junction kept 6 bases outside the gene matches. The CDR3 contains 16 residues. Germline V gene lookup returns CDR1 SGHNT and CDR2 YYREEE (reference sequence). As DNA, the CDR3 is TGTGCCAGCAGCTTGTTTACTAGCGGGCAGACAGATACGCAGTATTTT. This gives the protein CASSLFTSGQTDTQYF.

The V and J genes are TRBV29-1 and TRBJ1-1; a possible D gene is TRBD1 (6 bases). In germline, CDR1 is SQVTM, CDR2 ANQGSEA. This CDR3 has 12 residues. Trimming removed 7 bases from V and 1 base from J, with 10 bases in between. The CDR3 reads CSAGQTNTEAFF. The CDR3 DNA is TGCAGCGCCGGACAGACGAACACTGAAGCTTTCTTT.

This chain joins TRBV29-1 and TRBJ1-1, with D maybe TRBD1 (5 bases). CDR1 is SQVTM and CDR2 is ANQGSEA in the germline V gene. Trimming removed 8 bases from V and 3 bases from J, with 13 bases in between. CDR3 size: 12 residues. The CDR3 nucleotides read TGCAGCTCGGGGGTCGGGGACACTGAAGCTTTCTTT. Its protein is CSSGVGDTEAFF.

The chain joins TRBV28 to TRBJ2-3; the D gene is possibly TRBD1 (6 bases). V lost 9 bases and J 0 bases, leaving 13 bases between the germline ends. Germline values: CDR1 MDHEN, CDR2 SYDVKM. CDR3 length: 14 residues. The DNA for the CDR3 is TGTGCCAGTCTGGACAGACCTAGCACAGATACGCAGTATTTT. As protein: CASLDRPSTDTQYF. The full variable domain, its missing parts supplied by reference TRBV28 and TRBJ2-3, is DVKVTQSSRYLVKRTGEKVFLECVQDMDHENMFWYRQDPGLGLRLIYFSYDVKMKEKGDIPEGYSVSREKKERFSLILESASTNQTSMYLCASLDRPSTDTQYFGPGTRLTVL.

V and J are TRBV19 and TRBJ1-1; the D is unclear. The V end was cut by 4 bases, the J end by 2 bases, with 8 bases between. The CDR3 loop spans 13 amino acids. The germline V gene has CDR1 LNHDA and CDR2 SQIVND (reference sequence). The CDR3 region is CASSKTTNTEAFF. The CDR3 DNA reads as TGTGCCAGTAGTAAGACAACTAACACTGAAGCTTTCTTT.

The chain carries TRBV10-2 and TRBJ2-7, with 11 bases matching TRBD1. CDR1 WSHSY and CDR2 SAAADI come from the germline V gene. There are 17 residues in the CDR3. V shed 6 bases, J shed 5 bases, and the junction held 15 bases outside the gene matches. The CDR3 region is CASSDGQGALSSDEQYF. The CDR3 region has the DNA TGCGCCAGCAGCGACGGACAGGGGGCATTGAGTTCCGACGAGCAGTACTTC.

The chain employs TRBV25-1 and TRBJ2-7; D remains ambiguous. The V end lost 5 bases, the J end lost 3 bases, and 8 bases lay between the germline ends. The CDR3 extends over 12 amino acids. Per germline, CDR1 MGHDK and CDR2 SYGVNS. The chain's CDR3 is CASSQAFYEQYF. The CDR3 region has the DNA TGTGCCAGCAGTCAAGCGTTCTACGAGCAGTACTTC.

The rearrangement joins TRBV6-1 to TRBJ1-5, with TRBD1 identical over 9 bases. The V segment lost 1 base and the J segment 1 base; nucleotides outside the gene matches: 8. In germline, CDR1 is MNHNS, CDR2 SASEGT. This CDR3 spans 18 amino acids. The CDR3 spells CASSEDRGHKGSNQPQHF. CDR3 nucleotide sequence: TGTGCCAGCAGTGAAGACAGGGGGCATAAGGGGAGCAATCAGCCCCAGCATTTT.

This clone was detected only once. The CDR3: CASSPPTGNTEAFF. The DNA for the CDR3 is TGTGCCAGCAGCCCCCCGACAGGGAACACTGAAGCTTTCTTT. This chain connects TRBV11-2 to TRBJ1-1; possibly TRBD1 for D (6 bases). Germline CDR1 reads SGHAT; CDR2 reads FQNNGV. V was clipped by 5 bases and J by 1 base, with 11 bases between them. The CDR3 covers 14 residues. Drawing the rest from reference TRBV11-2 and TRBJ1-1, the complete variable domain is EAGVAQSPRYKIIEKRQSVAFWCNPISGHATLYWYQQILGQGPKLLIQFQNNGVVDDSQLPKDRFSAERLKGVDSTLKIQPAKLEDSAVYLCASSPPTGNTEAFFGQGTRLTVV.

The chain recombines TRBV18 with TRBJ2-2; D unresolved. CDR1 KGHSH and CDR2 LQKENI come from the germline V gene. V lost 1 base and J lost 7, with 13 bases in between. The CDR3 totals 15 residues. The CDR3 protein is CASSPRQETFGELFF. CDR3 in DNA: TGTGCCAGCTCACCACGTCAGGAAACCTTCGGGGAGCTGTTTTTT.

This clone was counted once. V is TRBV11-2 and J is TRBJ2-5; TRBD1 aligns across 7 bases. The end of the DNA aligns better with TRBJ2-7, so the J call may be wrong. CDR3 size: 14 residues. Germline V gene sequence: CDR1 SGHAT, CDR2 FQNNGV. The chain's CDR3 is CASSSSTGIYEQYF. As DNA, the CDR3 is TGTGCCAGCAGCTCCTCGACAGGGATCTACGAGCAGTACTTC.

The table lists this clone with a few counts. The V call is TRBV7-2, the J call TRBJ2-1; 9 positions agree with TRBD1. Germline values: CDR1 SGHTA, CDR2 FQGNSA. CDR3 size: 14 residues. V shed 6 bases and J 10 bases; nucleotides not matched to a gene: 10. CDR3 nucleotide sequence: TGTGCCAGCAGTTTCAATACAGGGGGCGGGGAGCAGTTCTTC. Translating gives CASSFNTGGGEQFF.

The V and J genes are TRBV5-4 and TRBJ2-5; D ambiguous. Germline CDR1 is SGHNT and CDR2 is YYREEE (reference sequence). The CDR3 spans 12 residues. Trimming removed 5 bases from V and 4 bases from J, with 9 bases in between. The CDR3 reads CASSHPRETQYF. The CDR3 DNA sequence: TGTGCCAGCAGTCACCCGAGAGAGACCCAGTACTTC.

The chain joins TRBV18 to TRBJ2-2, with a tentative D call TRBD1 (6 bases). Trimming left V 3 bases short and J 5 bases short, with 19 bases between. Per germline, CDR1 KGHSH and CDR2 LQKENI. The length of the CDR3 is 17 residues. CDR3 loop: CASSPTGTPGVTGELFF. In DNA form, the CDR3 reads TGTGCCAGCTCACCCACAGGGACGCCTGGGGTTACCGGGGAGCTGTTTTTT.

The chain links TRBV2 to TRBJ2-1; 10 bases match TRBD2. The CDR3 runs to 15 residues. The ends lost 5 bases at V and 7 bases at J; junction bases unmatched: 8. Germline CDR1 SNHLY, CDR2 FYNNEI. The CDR3 nucleotides are TGTGCCAGCAGTTATCAGCGGGGGGGCCGAAATGAGCAGTTCTTC. This sequence encodes CASSYQRGGRNEQFF.

This sequence joins TRBV7-2 and TRBJ1-1; D not resolved. CDR3 length: 15 residues. Trimming pared 4 bases from V and 4 bases from J, leaving 16 bases between. Germline V gene data show CDR1 as SGHTA and CDR2 as FQGNSA. The CDR3 sequence is CASSWVAASGTEAFF. The CDR3 DNA reads TGTGCCAGCAGCTGGGTAGCCGCTAGTGGCACTGAAGCTTTCTTT.

V is TRBV19 and J is TRBJ1-5, with a possible D match to TRBD1 (6 bases). Deletions cut 3 bases from V and 2 bases from J, with 11 bases between. The CDR3 loop spans 15 amino acids. The germline gives CDR1 LNHDA, CDR2 SQIVND (reference sequence). The CDR3 DNA follows: TGTGCCAGTAGTATCAGCCACAGGGGCAATCAGCCCCAGCATTTT. Translated: CASSISHRGNQPQHF.

Points on this clone: Additional DNA sequences in this sample encode the identical CDR3. J is TRBJ1-5 and V is TRBV6-5, with D hard to call. Trimming took off 0 bases at V and 6 bases at J, with 6 bases between the two ends. This CDR3 is built from 13 residues. Germline V lookup: CDR1 MNHEY, CDR2 SVGAGI. The CDR3 loop reads CASSYSRGQPQHF. The CDR3 DNA reads TGTGCCAGCAGTTACTCGAGAGGTCAGCCCCAGCATTTT.

This sequence joins TRBV11-1 and TRBJ2-1, with D maybe TRBD2 (6 bases). CDR3 length: 16 amino acids. From germline, CDR1 is SGHAT and CDR2 FQDESV (reference sequence). V dropped 1 base and J dropped 2 bases, with 12 bases sitting between them. CDR3 region: CASSLEVAGTYNEQFF. CDR3 DNA sequence: TGTGCCAGCAGCTTAGAGGTGGCGGGGACCTACAATGAGCAGTTCTTC.